The sample holds many counts of the clone carrying this T cell receptor (beta chain). These data come from a study of T cells in Graves' hyperthyroidism and ophthalmopathy. The investigators amplified TCR beta CDR3 regions from RNA transcripts. RT-PCR in the first round (using the HTBI primer set) targeted the TCR CDR3. TCRdb called the multiplex PCR reads again in MiXCR, with one record for every CDR3 protein. In the table there are approximately 570,000 distinct CDR3 sequences, about 20% of which are singletons. Exclusion criteria comprised uncontrolled infection, other autoimmune disease, pregnancy or lactation. Diagnosis rested on symptoms, serum thyroxine and TRAb, thyroid ultrasound, and orbital computed tomography. Trimming shortened V by 5 bases and J by 10 bases, and 17 bases separated the two germline ends. The CDR3 has 14 amino acids. CDR1 and CDR2 from the germline V gene are SEHNR and FQNEAQ (reference sequence).

V and J are TRBV7-9 and TRBJ2-2; possibly TRBD2 for D (6 bases). The sequencing sample was made of blood. This sequence was found in a man in his forties with Graves' ophthalmopathy. CDR3 nucleotides: TGTGCCAGCAGCCCGACTAGGGCCCCGGCGGAGCTGTTTTTT. Residues: CASSPTRAPAELFF.